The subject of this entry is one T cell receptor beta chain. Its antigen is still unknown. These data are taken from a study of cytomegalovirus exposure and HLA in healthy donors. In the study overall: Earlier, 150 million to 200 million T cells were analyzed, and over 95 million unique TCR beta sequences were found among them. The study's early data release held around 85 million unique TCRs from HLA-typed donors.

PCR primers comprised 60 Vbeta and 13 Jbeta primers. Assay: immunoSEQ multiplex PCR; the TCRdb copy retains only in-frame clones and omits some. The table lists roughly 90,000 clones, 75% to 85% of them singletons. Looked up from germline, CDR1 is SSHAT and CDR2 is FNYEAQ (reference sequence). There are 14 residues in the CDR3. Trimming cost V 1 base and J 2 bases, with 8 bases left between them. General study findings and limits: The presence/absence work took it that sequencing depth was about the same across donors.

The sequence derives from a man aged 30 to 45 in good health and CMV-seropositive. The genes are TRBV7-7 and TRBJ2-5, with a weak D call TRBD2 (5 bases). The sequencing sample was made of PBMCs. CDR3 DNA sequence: TGTGCCAGCAGCTTAGGAGGCGGGCAAGAGACCCAGTACTTC. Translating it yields CASSLGGGQETQYF.